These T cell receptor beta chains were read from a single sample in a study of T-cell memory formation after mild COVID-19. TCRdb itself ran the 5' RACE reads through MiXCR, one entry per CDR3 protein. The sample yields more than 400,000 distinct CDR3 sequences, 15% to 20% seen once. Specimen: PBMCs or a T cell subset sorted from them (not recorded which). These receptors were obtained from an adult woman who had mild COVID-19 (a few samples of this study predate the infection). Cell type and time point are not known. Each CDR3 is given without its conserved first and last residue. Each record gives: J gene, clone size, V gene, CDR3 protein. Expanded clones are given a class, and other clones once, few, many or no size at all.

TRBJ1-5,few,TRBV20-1,SATRDRVASNQPQH
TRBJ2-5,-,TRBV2,ASGDNQETQY
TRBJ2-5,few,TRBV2,ASRRRPAEETQY
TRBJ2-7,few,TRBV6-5,ASSPSPAGGTYEQY
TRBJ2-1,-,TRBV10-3,AISVNREYNEQF
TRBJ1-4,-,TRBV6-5,ASSNGQGATNEKLF
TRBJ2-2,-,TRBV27,ASSLSPSSSGELF
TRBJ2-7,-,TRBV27,ASSFTGATYEQY
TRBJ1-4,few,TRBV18,ASSPLTGWDEKLF
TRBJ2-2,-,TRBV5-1,ASSLAWTGPTGELF
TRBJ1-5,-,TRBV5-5,ASSLGDRVNNQPQH
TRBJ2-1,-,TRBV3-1,ASSASSVPYNEQF
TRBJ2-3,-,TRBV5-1,ASSPLISGFADTQY
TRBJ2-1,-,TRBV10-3,AISGVSYNEQF
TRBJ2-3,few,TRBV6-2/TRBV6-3,ASSYPLAGATDTQY
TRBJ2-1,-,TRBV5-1,ASSLASGGINNEQF
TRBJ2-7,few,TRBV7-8,ASSGARGWGEQY
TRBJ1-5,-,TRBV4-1,ASSRDGSLRGNENQPQH
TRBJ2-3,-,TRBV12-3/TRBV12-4,ASSSASGGATDTQY
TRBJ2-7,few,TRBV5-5,ASAGGLSYEQY
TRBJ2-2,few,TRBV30,AWSVAFGELF
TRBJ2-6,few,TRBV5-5,ASSFGTLYSGANVLT
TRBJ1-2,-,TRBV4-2,ASSPHATGVYYGYT
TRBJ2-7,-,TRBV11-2,ASSFGHFPPYEQY
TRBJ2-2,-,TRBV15,AILEKTGELF
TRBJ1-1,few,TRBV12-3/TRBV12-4,ASTSRGGAPEAF
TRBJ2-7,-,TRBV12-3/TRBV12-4,ASSHDRQAYEQY
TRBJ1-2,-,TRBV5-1,ASSPIHRVSKGYT
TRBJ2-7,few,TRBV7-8,ASSPRRDRSSYEQY
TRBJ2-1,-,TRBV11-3,ASSLTFLSGLRGYNEQF
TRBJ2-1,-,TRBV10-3,AIMGLAGYNEQF
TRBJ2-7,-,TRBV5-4,ASNLAGSHEQY
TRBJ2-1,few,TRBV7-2,ASSSSGFSYNEQF
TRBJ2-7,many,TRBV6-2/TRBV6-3,ASSSSTGLQD
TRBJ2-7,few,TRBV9,ASSFSGGPYEQY
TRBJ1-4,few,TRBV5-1,ASSLEGQQNEKLF
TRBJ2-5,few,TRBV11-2,ASSYGQRETQY
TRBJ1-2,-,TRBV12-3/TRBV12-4,ASRLGQAGYGYT
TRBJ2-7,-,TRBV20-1,SAPRAGHYEQY
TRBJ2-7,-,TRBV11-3,ASTDTKAYEQY
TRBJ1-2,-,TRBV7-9,ASTPVMEGHGYT
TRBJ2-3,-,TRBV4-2,ASGNSGSMDTQY
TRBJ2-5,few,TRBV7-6,ASSPSGQTYQETQY
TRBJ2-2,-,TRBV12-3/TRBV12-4,ASRPTSTDTGELF